This record concerns one TCR beta chain sequence. The antigen is undetermined. The germline CDR1 and CDR2 sequences are DFQATT and SNEGSKA (reference sequence). This CDR3 region has 13 residues. By quantitative 5'-RACE with molecular barcodes, the TCR beta libraries were made. TCRdb recomputed calls from the 5' RACE reads with MiXCR, one row per CDR3 protein. The sample lists roughly 38,000 distinct CDR3 sequences, 15% to 20% occurring once. These data belong to a study of CD8 T cells in ankylosing spondylitis. Whole-study findings and limits: Relatively rare in peripheral blood, disease-linked clones were also CD8+. Matched synovial fluid from ankylosing spondylitis patients was reported to be enriched for disease-linked clones.

This sequence originates from a male donor with ankylosing spondylitis or in good health (not recorded which). Specimen: blood. The chain combines TRBV20-1 with TRBJ2-1, with 11 bases aligning to TRBD2. The CDR3 protein is CSSGTSGYNEQFF. CDR3 nucleotide sequence: TGCAGCTCCGGGACTAGCGGCTACAATGAGCAGTTCTTC.